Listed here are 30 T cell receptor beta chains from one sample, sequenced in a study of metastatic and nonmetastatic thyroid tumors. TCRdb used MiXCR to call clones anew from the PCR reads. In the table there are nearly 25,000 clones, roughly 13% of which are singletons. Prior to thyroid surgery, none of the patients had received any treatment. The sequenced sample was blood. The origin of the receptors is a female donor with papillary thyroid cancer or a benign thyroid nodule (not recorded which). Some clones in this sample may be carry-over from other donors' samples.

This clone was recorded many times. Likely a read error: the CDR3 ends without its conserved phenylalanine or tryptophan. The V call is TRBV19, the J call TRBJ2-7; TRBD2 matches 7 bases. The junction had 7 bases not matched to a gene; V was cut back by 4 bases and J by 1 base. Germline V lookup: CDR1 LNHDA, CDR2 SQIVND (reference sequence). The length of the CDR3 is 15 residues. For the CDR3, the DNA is TGTGCCAGTAGTACCACTAGCGACCCATCCTACGAGCAGTACCTC. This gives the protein CASSTTSDPSYEQYL.

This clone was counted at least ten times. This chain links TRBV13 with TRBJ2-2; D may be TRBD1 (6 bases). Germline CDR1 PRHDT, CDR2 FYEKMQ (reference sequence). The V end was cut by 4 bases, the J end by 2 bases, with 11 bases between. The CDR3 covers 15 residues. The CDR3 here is CASSYDRSNTGELFF. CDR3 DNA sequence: TGTGCCAGCAGCTATGACAGGAGTAACACCGGGGAGCTGTTTTTT.

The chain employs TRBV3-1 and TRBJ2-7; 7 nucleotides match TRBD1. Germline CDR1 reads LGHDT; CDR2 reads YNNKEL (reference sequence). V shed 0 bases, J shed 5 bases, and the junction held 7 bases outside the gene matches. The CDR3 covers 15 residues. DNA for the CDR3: TGTGCCAGCAGCCAAGACCCAGTAGGGGGCGACGAGCAGTACTTC. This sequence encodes CASSQDPVGGDEQYF.

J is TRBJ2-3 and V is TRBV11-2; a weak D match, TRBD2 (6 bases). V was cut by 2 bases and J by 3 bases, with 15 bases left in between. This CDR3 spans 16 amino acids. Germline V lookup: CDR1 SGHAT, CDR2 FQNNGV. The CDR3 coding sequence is TGTGCCAGCAGCTTAAGGCAAGCGGGTTCAACAGATACGCAGTATTTT. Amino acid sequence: CASSLRQAGSTDTQYF.

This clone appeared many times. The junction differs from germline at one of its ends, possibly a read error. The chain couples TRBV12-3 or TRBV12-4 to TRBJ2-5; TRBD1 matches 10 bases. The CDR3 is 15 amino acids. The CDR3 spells CASGRGTGAQGTQYF. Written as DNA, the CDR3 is TGTGCCAGCGGGAGGGGGACAGGGGCCCAAGGGACCCAGTACTTC.

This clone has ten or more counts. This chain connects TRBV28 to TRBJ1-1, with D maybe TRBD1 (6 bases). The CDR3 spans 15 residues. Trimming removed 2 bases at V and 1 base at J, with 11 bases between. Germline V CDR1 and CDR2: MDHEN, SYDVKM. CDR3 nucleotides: TGTGCCAGCAGTTTAGGGGGCGCGACGAACACTGAAGCTTTCTTT. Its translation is CASSLGGATNTEAFF.

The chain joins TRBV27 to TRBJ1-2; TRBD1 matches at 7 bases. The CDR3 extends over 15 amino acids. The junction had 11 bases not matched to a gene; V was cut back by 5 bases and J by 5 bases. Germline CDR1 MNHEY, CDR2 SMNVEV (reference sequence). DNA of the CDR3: TGTGCCAGCAGTGTAGTGGGACAGCCGCTATATGGCTACACCTTC. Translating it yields CASSVVGQPLYGYTF.

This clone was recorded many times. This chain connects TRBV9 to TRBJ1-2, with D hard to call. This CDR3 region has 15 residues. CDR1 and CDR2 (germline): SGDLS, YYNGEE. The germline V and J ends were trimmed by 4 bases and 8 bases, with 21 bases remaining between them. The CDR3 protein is CASSSDAGPSKGYTF. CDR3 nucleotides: TGTGCCAGCAGCTCCGATGCCGGGCCCTCAAAGGGCTACACCTTC.

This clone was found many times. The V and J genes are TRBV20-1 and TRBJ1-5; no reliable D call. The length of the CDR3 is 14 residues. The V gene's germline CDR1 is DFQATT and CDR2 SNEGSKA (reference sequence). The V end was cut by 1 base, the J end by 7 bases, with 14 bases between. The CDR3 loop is CSARVSGNLQPQHF. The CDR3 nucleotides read TGCAGTGCTAGAGTATCGGGCAATTTACAGCCCCAGCATTTT.

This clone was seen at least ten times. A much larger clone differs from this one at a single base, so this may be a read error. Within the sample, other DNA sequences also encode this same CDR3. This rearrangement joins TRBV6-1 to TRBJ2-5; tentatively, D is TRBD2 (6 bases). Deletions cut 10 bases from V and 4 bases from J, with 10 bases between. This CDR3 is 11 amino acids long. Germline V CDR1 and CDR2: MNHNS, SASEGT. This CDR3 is CATQGGETQYF. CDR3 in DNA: TGTGCCACGCAGGGAGGAGAGACCCAGTACTTC.

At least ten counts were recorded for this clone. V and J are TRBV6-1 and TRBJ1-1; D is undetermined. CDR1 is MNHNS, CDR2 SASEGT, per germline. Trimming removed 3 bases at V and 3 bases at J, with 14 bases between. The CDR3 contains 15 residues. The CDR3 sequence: CASSEMTVRYTEAFF. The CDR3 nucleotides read TGTGCCAGCAGTGAGATGACTGTGAGGTACACTGAAGCTTTCTTT.

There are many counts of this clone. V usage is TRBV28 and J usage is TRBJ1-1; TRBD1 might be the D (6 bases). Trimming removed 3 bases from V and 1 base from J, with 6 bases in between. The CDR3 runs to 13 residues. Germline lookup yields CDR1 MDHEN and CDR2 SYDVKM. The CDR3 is CASSLTGNTEAFF. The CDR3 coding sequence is TGTGCCAGCAGTTTGACAGGGAACACTGAAGCTTTCTTT.

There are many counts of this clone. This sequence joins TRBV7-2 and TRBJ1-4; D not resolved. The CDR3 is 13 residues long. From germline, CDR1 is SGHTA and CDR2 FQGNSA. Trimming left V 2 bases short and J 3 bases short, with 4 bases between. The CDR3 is CASSLMANEKLFF. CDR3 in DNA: TGTGCCAGCAGCTTAATGGCTAATGAAAAACTGTTTTTT.

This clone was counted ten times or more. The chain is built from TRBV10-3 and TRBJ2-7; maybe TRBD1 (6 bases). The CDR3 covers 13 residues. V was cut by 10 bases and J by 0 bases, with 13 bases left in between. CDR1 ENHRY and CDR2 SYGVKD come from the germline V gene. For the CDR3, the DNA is TGTGCCACCAGGGGCTATAGCTCCTACGAGCAGTACTTC. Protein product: CATRGYSSYEQYF.

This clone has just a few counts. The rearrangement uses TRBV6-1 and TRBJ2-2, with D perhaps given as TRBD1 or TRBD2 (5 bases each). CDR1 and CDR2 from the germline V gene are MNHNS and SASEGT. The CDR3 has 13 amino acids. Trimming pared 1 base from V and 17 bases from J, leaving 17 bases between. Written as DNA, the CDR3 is TGTGCCAGCAGTGAAGAGGAGGTAGGGGATCTTTTTTTT. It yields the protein CASSEEEVGDLFF.

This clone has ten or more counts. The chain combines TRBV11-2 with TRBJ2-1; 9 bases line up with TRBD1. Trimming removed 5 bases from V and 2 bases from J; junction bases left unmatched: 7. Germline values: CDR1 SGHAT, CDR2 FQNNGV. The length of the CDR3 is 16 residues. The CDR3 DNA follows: TGTGCCAGCAGCCCCATCCGGGACAGGGCCTACAATGAGCAGTTCTTC. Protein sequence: CASSPIRDRAYNEQFF.

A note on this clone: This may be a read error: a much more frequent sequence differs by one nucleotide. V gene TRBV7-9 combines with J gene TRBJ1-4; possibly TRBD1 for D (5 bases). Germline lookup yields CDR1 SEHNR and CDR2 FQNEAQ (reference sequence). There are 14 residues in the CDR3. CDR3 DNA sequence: TGTACCAGCAGCTTAGATTTGACAGAAGAAAAACTGTTTTTT. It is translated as CTSSLDLTEEKLFF.

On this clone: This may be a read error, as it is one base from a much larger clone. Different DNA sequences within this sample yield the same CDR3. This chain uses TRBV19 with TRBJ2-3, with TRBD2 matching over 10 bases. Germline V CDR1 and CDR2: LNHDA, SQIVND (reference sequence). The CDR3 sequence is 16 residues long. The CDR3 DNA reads TGTGCCAGTAGTATTAGCGGGAGGCCCCACACAGATACACAGTATTTT. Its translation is CASSISGRPHTDTQYF.

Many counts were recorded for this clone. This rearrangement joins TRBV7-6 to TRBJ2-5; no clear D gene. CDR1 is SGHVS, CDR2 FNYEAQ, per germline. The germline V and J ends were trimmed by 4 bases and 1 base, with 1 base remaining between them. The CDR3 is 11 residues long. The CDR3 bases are TGTGCCAGCAGCTCCCAAGAGACCCAGTACTTC. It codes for CASSSQETQYF.

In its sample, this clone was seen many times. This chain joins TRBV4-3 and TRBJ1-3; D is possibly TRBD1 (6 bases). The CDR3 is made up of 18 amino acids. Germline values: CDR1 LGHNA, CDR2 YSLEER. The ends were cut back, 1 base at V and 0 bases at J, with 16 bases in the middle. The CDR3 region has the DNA TGCGCCAGCAGCCAAGTTTTCGGACAGAGTTTCTCTGGAAACACCATATATTTT. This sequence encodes CASSQVFGQSFSGNTIYF.

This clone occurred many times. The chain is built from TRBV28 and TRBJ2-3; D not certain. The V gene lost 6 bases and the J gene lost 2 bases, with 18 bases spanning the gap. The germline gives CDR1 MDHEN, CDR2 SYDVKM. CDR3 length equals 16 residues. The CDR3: CASRTLSARTTDTQYF. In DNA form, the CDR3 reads TGTGCCAGCAGGACCCTTTCGGCGCGGACCACAGATACGCAGTATTTT. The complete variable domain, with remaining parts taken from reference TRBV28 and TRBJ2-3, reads DVKVTQSSRYLVKRTGEKVFLECVQDMDHENMFWYRQDPGLGLRLIYFSYDVKMKEKGDIPEGYSVSREKKERFSLILESASTNQTSMYLCASRTLSARTTDTQYFGPGTRLTVL.

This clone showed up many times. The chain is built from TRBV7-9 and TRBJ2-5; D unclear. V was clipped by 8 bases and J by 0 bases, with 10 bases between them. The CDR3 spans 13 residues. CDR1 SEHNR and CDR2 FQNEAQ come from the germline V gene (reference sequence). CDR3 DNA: TGTGCCAGCGGCACCGAGTACCAAGAGACCCAGTACTTC. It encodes CASGTEYQETQYF.

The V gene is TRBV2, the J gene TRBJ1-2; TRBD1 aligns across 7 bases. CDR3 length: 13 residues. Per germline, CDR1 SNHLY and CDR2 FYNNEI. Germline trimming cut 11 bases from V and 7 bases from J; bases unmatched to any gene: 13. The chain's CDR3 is CAPSSDRAGGYTF. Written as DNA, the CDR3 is TGTGCCCCCAGCAGTGACAGGGCGGGTGGCTACACCTTC.

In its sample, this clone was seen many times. Written as DNA, the CDR3 is TGCGCCAGCAGCCAAGGACAGGGACGAGAGACCCAGTACTTC. Translation gives CASSQGQGRETQYF. This sequence joins TRBV5-1 and TRBJ2-5, with 8 bases aligning to TRBD1. The CDR3 sequence is 14 residues long. Germline V gene sequence: CDR1 SGHRS, CDR2 YFSETQ. The V segment lost 4 bases and the J segment 4 bases; nucleotides outside the gene matches: 6.

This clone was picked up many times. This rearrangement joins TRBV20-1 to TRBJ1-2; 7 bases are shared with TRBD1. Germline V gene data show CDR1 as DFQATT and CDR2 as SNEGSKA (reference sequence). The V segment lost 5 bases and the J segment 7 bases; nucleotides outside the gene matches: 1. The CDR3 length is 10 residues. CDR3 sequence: CSAQGGGYTF. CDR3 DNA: TGCAGTGCTCAGGGGGGTGGCTACACCTTC.

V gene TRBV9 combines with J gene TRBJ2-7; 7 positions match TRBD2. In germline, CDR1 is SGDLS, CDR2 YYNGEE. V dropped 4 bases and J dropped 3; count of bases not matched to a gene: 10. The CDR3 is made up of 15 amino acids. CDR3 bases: TGTGCCAGCAGCTTAGGGACTATCGGAATCTACGAGCAGTACTTC. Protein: CASSLGTIGIYEQYF.

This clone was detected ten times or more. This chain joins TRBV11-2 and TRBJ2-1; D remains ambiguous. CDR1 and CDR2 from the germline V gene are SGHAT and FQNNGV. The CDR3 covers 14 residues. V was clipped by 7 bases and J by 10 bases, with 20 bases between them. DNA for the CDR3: TGTGCCAGCAACAATTGGACCGGCGCGGTGGAGCAGTTCTTC. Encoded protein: CASNNWTGAVEQFF. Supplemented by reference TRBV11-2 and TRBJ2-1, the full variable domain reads EAGVAQSPRYKIIEKRQSVAFWCNPISGHATLYWYQQILGQGPKLLIQFQNNGVVDDSQLPKDRFSAERLKGVDSTLKIQPAKLEDSAVYLCASNNWTGAVEQFFGPGTRLTVL.

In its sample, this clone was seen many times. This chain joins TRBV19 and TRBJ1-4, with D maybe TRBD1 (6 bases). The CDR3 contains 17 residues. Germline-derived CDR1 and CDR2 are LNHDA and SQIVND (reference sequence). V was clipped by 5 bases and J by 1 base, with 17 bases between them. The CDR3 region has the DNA TGTGCCAGTAGTCGAGCGGGGTGGACAGAAACTAATGAAAAACTGTTTTTT. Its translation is CASSRAGWTETNEKLFF.

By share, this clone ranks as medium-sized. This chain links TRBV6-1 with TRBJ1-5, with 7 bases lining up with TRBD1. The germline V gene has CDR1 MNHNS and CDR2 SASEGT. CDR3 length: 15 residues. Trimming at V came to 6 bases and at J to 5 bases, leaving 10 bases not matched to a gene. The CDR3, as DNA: TGTGCCAGCAGCCTCCGGGACAGAGGGGATCAGCCCCAGCATTTT. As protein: CASSLRDRGDQPQHF.

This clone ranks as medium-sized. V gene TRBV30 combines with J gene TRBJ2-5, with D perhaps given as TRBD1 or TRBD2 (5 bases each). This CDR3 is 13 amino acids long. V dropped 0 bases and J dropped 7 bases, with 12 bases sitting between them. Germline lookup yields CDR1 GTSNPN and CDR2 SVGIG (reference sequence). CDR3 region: CAWSVEGPGTQYF. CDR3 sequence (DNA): TGTGCCTGGAGTGTCGAGGGGCCCGGGACCCAGTACTTC.